Listed below are T cell receptor beta chains from one sample, sequenced in a study of early T cells in non-severe SARS-CoV-2 infection. TCRdb re-derived calls from the 5' RACE reads in MiXCR, one entry per CDR3 protein. The sample has about 94,000 distinct CDR3 sequences; roughly an eighth are singletons. The material sequenced was whole blood. These receptors were collected from an adult who was a healthcare worker with PCR-confirmed SARS-CoV-2 infection or an uninfected control (not recorded which). CDR3s include the opening cysteine and the closing phenylalanine or tryptophan. The D gene is left open where the match is weak. Size values are once, few and many counts, or a class for expanded clones, and some rows have none.

CDR3: CGGWARNTIYF; DNA: TGCGGGGGCTGGGCGAGAAACACCATATATTTT; size: -; J: TRBJ1-3; D: -; V: TRBV29-1
CDR3: CASSLGGSINTEAFF; DNA: TGTGCCAGCAGCTTGGGGGGCAGCATAAACACTGAAGCTTTCTTT; size: -; J: TRBJ1-1; D: -; V: TRBV13
CDR3: CASSRESSGNTIYF; DNA: TGTGCCAGCAGTAGGGAAAGCTCTGGAAACACCATATATTTT; size: many; J: TRBJ1-3; D: -; V: TRBV2
CDR3: CASSPPGTGETQYF; DNA: TGTGCCAGCTCACCACCTGGGACAGGGGAGACCCAGTACTTC; size: many; J: TRBJ2-5; D: TRBD1; V: TRBV18
CDR3: CASRSTGGGRTEAFF; DNA: TGTGCCAGCCGCTCGACAGGGGGAGGTCGCACTGAAGCTTTCTTT; size: many; J: TRBJ1-1; D: TRBD1; V: TRBV25-1
CDR3: CSVFSGAQYF; DNA: TGCAGTGTTTTCAGCGGGGCCCAGTACTTC; size: -; J: TRBJ2-5; D: TRBD2; V: TRBV20-1
CDR3: CASSSRLNQPQHF; DNA: TGTGCCAGCAGCTCCCGACTAAATCAGCCCCAGCATTTT; size: -; J: TRBJ1-5; D: -; V: TRBV7-6
CDR3: CASSQGQSNQPQHF; DNA: TGTGCCAGCAGCCAAGGACAGAGCAATCAGCCCCAGCATTTT; size: many; J: TRBJ1-5; D: -; V: TRBV3-1
CDR3: CASSPYGYEQYF; DNA: TGTGCCAGCAGCCCCTATGGGTACGAGCAGTACTTC; size: many; J: TRBJ2-7; D: -; V: TRBV11-2
CDR3: CASSPQGVTNEKLFF; DNA: TGTGCCAGCAGCCCGCAGGGAGTAACTAATGAAAAACTGTTTTTT; size: -; J: TRBJ1-4; D: -; V: TRBV28
CDR3: CASSQAGFYGYTF; DNA: TGTGCCAGCAGCCAAGCAGGGTTCTATGGCTACACCTTC; size: few; J: TRBJ1-2; D: -; V: TRBV3-1
CDR3: CARASGANVLTF; DNA: TGTGCGCGGGCCTCTGGGGCCAACGTCCTGACTTTC; size: many; J: TRBJ2-6; D: -; V: TRBV7-3
CDR3: CSVSRGAEAFF; DNA: TGCAGCGTTTCCAGGGGTGCTGAAGCTTTCTTT; size: many; J: TRBJ1-1; D: -; V: TRBV29-1
CDR3: CASSLRQTSEAFF; DNA: TGTGCCAGCAGTTTGCGGCAAACTAGTGAAGCTTTCTTT; size: -; J: TRBJ1-1; D: -; V: TRBV27
CDR3: CASSQGDSGTQIGNTQYF; DNA: TGTGCCAGCAGCCAAGGGGACTCCGGGACCCAGATAGGGAATACGCAGTATTTT; size: -; J: TRBJ2-3; D: -; V: TRBV3-1
CDR3: CASSPQGFSYEQYF; DNA: TGTGCCAGCAGTCCACAGGGGTTTTCCTACGAGCAGTACTTC; size: many; J: TRBJ2-7; D: TRBD1; V: TRBV6-2/TRBV6-3
CDR3: CASSTIDRDNSPLHF; DNA: TGTGCCAGCAGTACCATCGACAGGGATAATTCACCCCTCCACTTT; size: -; J: TRBJ1-6; D: TRBD1; V: TRBV28
CDR3: CASSLQGNEARGEAFF; DNA: TGTGCCAGCAGCTTACAGGGGAATGAGGCTCGAGGTGAAGCTTTCTTT; size: -; J: TRBJ1-1; D: TRBD1; V: TRBV6-1
CDR3: CASSLGGQVRQPQHF; DNA: TGTGCCAGCAGTTTAGGGGGACAGGTGCGTCAGCCCCAGCATTTT; size: few; J: TRBJ1-5; D: TRBD1; V: TRBV28
CDR3: CATSGFGNEQFF; DNA: TGTGCCACCAGTGGGTTTGGGAATGAGCAGTTCTTC; size: few; J: TRBJ2-1; D: -; V: TRBV24-1
CDR3: CASSSLSLITNGYTF; DNA: TGTGCCAGCAGCTCCCTCTCCCTGATAACTAATGGCTACACCTTC; size: -; J: TRBJ1-2; D: -; V: TRBV11-2
CDR3: CASSLGDLTGELFF; DNA: TGTGCCAGCAGCTTAGGGGATCTCACCGGGGAGCTGTTTTTT; size: many; J: TRBJ2-2; D: -; V: TRBV13
CDR3: CASSLGGRGELFF; DNA: TGTGCCAGCAGCTTAGGTGGGAGAGGGGAGCTGTTTTTT; size: many; J: TRBJ2-2; D: -; V: TRBV7-2
CDR3: CASSGSRGQGDTEAFF; DNA: TGCGCCAGCAGTGGGTCGCGGGGACAGGGGGACACTGAAGCTTTCTTT; size: -; J: TRBJ1-1; D: TRBD1; V: TRBV10-1
CDR3: CASSLGFDSSYEQYF; DNA: TGTGCCAGCAGCTTAGGGTTCGACAGCTCCTACGAGCAGTACTTC; size: many; J: TRBJ2-7; D: -; V: TRBV11-2
CDR3: CASSLEPGDTQYF; DNA: TGTGCCAGCAGCTTGGAACCCGGAGATACGCAGTATTTT; size: few; J: TRBJ2-3; D: -; V: TRBV7-8
CDR3: CASSPPSPGQGNTGELFF; DNA: TGCGCCAGCAGTCCCCCCTCGCCGGGACAGGGGAACACCGGGGAGCTGTTTTTT; size: -; J: TRBJ2-2; D: TRBD1; V: TRBV23-1
CDR3: CASSQDLTGGSADTQYF; DNA: TGTGCCAGCAGCCAAGATCTGACGGGGGGGTCAGCAGATACGCAGTATTTT; size: -; J: TRBJ2-3; D: TRBD2; V: TRBV4-2
CDR3: CASSLASGFGVNEQFF; DNA: TGTGCCAGCAGCTTAGCGTCTGGGTTTGGGGTCAATGAGCAGTTCTTC; size: -; J: TRBJ2-1; D: -; V: TRBV7-2
CDR3: CASSPTLRGASYNEQFF; DNA: TGCGCCAGCAGCCCCACTCTCCGGGGGGCGTCCTACAATGAGCAGTTCTTC; size: few; J: TRBJ2-1; D: -; V: TRBV4-3
CDR3: CSARDLLTLVYNEQFF; DNA: TGCAGTGCTAGAGATCTCCTGACACTAGTTTACAATGAGCAGTTCTTC; size: few; J: TRBJ2-1; D: -; V: TRBV20-1
CDR3: CASSDRDTRQDTQYF; DNA: TGTGCCAGCAGTGACCGGGACACCCGGCAAGATACGCAGTATTTT; size: many; J: TRBJ2-3; D: -; V: TRBV6-1
CDR3: CSASVSGLTPPGELFF; DNA: TGCAGTGCTAGTGTGTCGGGACTAACCCCCCCCGGGGAGCTGTTTTTT; size: few; J: TRBJ2-2; D: TRBD2; V: TRBV20-1
CDR3: CASSLSSSLSPSYEQYF; DNA: TGTGCCAGCAGCTTAAGTTCCAGCCTGAGTCCCTCCTACGAGCAGTACTTC; size: once; J: TRBJ2-7; D: -; V: TRBV11-2
CDR3: CASSVVEGNYGYTF; DNA: TGTGCCAGCAGTGTCGTGGAGGGTAACTATGGCTACACCTTC; size: many; J: TRBJ1-2; D: -; V: TRBV7-9
CDR3: CASSGQGAGEQYF; DNA: TGTGCCAGCAGTGGACAGGGGGCGGGTGAGCAGTACTTC; size: few; J: TRBJ2-7; D: TRBD1; V: TRBV2
CDR3: CASTNGGLQPQHF; DNA: TGTGCCAGCACCAACGGGGGGCTTCAGCCCCAGCATTTT; size: few; J: TRBJ1-5; D: -; V: TRBV6-6
CDR3: CSARASAGGSGANVLTF; DNA: TGCAGTGCTAGGGCGAGTGCAGGGGGCTCTGGGGCCAACGTCCTGACTTTC; size: few; J: TRBJ2-6; D: TRBD1; V: TRBV20-1
CDR3: CASSQDSSFNYGYTF; DNA: TGTGCCAGCAGCCAAGACAGCTCGTTTAACTATGGCTACACCTTC; size: few; J: TRBJ1-2; D: -; V: TRBV6-5
CDR3: CASSWDPIGQETQYF; DNA: TGCGCCAGCAGCTGGGACCCGATCGGCCAAGAGACCCAGTACTTC; size: -; J: TRBJ2-5; D: -; V: TRBV5-1
CDR3: CASSLDSSGNTIYF; DNA: TGTGCCAGCAGCCTGGACAGTTCTGGAAACACCATATATTTT; size: -; J: TRBJ1-3; D: -; V: TRBV9
CDR3: CASITGELFF; DNA: TGTGCCAGCATTACCGGGGAGCTGTTTTTT; size: -; J: TRBJ2-2; D: -; V: TRBV3-2
CDR3: CSVDGQGWNEQFF; DNA: TGCAGCGTTGACGGACAGGGCTGGAATGAGCAGTTCTTC; size: few; J: TRBJ2-1; D: TRBD1; V: TRBV29-1
CDR3: CASSLDPADYEQYF; DNA: TGTGCCAGCAGCTTAGATCCCGCAGACTACGAGCAGTACTTC; size: many; J: TRBJ2-7; D: -; V: TRBV7-2